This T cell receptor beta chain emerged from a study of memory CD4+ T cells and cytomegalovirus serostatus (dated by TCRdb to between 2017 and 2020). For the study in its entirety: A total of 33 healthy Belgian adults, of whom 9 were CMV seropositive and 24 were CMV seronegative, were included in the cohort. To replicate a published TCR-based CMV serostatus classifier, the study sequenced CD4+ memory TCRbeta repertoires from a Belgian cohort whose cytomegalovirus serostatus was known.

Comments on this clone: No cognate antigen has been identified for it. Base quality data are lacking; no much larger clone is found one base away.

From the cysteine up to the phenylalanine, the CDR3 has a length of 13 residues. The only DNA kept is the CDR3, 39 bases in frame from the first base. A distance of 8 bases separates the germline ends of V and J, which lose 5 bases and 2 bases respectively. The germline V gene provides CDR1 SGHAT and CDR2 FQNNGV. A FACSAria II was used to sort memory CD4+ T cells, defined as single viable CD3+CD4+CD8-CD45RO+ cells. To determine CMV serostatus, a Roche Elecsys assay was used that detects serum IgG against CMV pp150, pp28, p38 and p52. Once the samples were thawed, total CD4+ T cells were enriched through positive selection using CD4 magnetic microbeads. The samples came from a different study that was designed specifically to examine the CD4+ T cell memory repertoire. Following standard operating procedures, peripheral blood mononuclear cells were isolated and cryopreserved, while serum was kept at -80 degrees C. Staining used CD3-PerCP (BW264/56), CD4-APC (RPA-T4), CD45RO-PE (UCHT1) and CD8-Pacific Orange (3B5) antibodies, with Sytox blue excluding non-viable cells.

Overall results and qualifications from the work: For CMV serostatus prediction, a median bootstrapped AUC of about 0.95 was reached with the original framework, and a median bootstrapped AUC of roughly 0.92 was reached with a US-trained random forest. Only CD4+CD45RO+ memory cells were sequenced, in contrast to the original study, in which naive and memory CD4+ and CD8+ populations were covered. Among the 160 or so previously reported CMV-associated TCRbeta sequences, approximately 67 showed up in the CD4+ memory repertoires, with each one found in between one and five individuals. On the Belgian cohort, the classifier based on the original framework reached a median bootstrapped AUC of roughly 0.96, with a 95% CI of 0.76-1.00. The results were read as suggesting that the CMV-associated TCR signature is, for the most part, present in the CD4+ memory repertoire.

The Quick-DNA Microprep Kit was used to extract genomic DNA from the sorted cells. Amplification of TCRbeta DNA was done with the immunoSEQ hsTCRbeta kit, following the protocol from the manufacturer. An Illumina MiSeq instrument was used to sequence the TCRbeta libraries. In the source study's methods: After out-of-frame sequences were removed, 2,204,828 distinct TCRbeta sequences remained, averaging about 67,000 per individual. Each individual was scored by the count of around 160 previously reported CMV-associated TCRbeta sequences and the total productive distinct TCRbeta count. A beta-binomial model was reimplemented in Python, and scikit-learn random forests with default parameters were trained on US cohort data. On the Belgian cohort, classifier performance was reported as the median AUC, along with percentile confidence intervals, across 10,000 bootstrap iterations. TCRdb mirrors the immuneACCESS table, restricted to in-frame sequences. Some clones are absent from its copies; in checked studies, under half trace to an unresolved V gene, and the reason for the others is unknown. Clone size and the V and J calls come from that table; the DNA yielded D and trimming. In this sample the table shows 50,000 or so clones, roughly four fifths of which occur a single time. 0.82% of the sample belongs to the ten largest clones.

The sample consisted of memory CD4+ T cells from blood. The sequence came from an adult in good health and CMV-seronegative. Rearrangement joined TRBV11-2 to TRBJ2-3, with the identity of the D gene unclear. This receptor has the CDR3 CASSPENTDTQYF. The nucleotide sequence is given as TGTGCCAGCAGCCCGGAGAACACAGATACGCAGTATTTT.